These 24 T cell receptor beta chains came from one sample sequenced in a study of tumor-infiltrating lymphocytes in primary liver carcinoma. TCR beta cDNA was made from 450 to 600 ng total RNA with a constant-region primer. Each TCR beta library was derived from three nested multiplex PCR rounds that employed slightly modified ARM-PCR. TRBV1-TRBV30 forward and Cbeta reverse primers drove the first two roughly 10-cycle rounds. In TCRdb, the multiplex PCR reads were re-called with MiXCR into one record per CDR3 protein. Of more than 150,000 distinct CDR3 sequences in the sample, about 60% were seen once. In addition to blood RNA drawn from unsorted whole blood, germline DNA was extracted. Material: peripheral blood. Every receptor here comes from a middle-aged man with primary liver carcinoma and hepatitis B virus infection.

This clonotype occurred a few times. The chain is built from TRBV7-9 and TRBJ1-1; 9 bases match TRBD1. Germline V lookup: CDR1 SEHNR, CDR2 FQNEAQ (reference sequence). Germline trimming cut 5 bases from V and 6 bases from J; bases unmatched to any gene: 4. This CDR3 is 13 amino acids long. The CDR3 bases are TGTGCCAGCAGCCCCGGGACAGGGTCTGAAGCTTTCTTT. It encodes CASSPGTGSEAFF.

The gene calls are TRBV11-3 and TRBJ2-2, with a possible D match to TRBD2 (5 bases). Trimming stripped 5 bases from V and 7 bases from J, with 23 bases between. The germline CDR1 and CDR2 sequences are SGHNT and YENEEA. The CDR3 extends over 17 amino acids. CDR3: CASSPEFSGRSDGELFF. The CDR3 DNA follows: TGTGCCAGCAGCCCCGAGTTTAGTGGGAGATCGGACGGGGAGCTGTTTTTT.

This clonotype occurred a few times. The chain couples TRBV14 to TRBJ2-3; a possible D gene is TRBD1 (6 bases). Trimming stripped 6 bases from V and 6 bases from J, with 13 bases between. Germline V gene lookup returns CDR1 SGHDN and CDR2 FVKESK. The CDR3 runs to 13 residues. CDR3 sequence reads: CASSWGREDTQYF. CDR3 coding DNA: TGTGCCAGCAGTTGGGGGCGCGAGGATACGCAGTATTTT.

This clonotype was recorded at least ten times. The chain uses TRBV29-1 and TRBJ2-7; unclear D gene. The CDR3 is made up of 11 amino acids. Per germline, CDR1 SQVTM and CDR2 ANQGSEA. V lost 1 base, J lost 6 bases, and 7 bases lay in between. The CDR3 protein is CSVEASSEQYF. The DNA of the CDR3 is TGCAGCGTTGAAGCTAGTAGCGAGCAGTACTTC.

This clonotype was observed once. This CDR3 fails to terminate in the conserved phenylalanine or tryptophan, so it likely reflects a read error. V usage is TRBV11-2 and J usage is TRBJ2-5, with D unclear. This CDR3 spans 17 amino acids. Germline CDR1 SGHAT, CDR2 FQNNGV. V dropped 2 bases and J dropped 2 bases, with 18 bases sitting between them. The CDR3 here is CASSLLHGLGIQETQYS. The CDR3 DNA is TGTGCCAGCAGCTTATTGCATGGTCTAGGGATTCAAGAGACCCAGTACTCC.

This chain links TRBV6-2 or TRBV6-3 with TRBJ2-7; TRBD1 or TRBD2 may be the D gene (5 bases each). The CDR3 is 15 amino acids. Germline V gene sequence: CDR1 MNHEY, CDR2 SVGEGT. Trimming stripped 5 bases from V and 3 bases from J, with 17 bases between. The CDR3 reads CASSNPRDGHYEQYF. For the CDR3, the DNA is TGTGCCAGCAGTAACCCCCGGGACGGACACTACGAGCAGTACTTC.

The CDR3 reads CASSVRRASTSNQPQHF. As DNA, the CDR3 is TGCGCCAGCAGTGTAAGACGGGCAAGTACGAGCAATCAGCCCCAGCATTTT. J is TRBJ1-5 and V is TRBV10-1, with D unresolved. Germline CDR1 reads WNHNN; CDR2 reads SYGVQD (reference sequence). CDR3 length: 17 amino acids. Trimming removed 4 bases at V and 1 base at J, with 17 bases between.

A note on this clonotype: One junction end disagrees with the germline gene, perhaps due to a read error. The chain uses TRBV11-3 and TRBJ2-1; D gene ambiguous. CDR1 and CDR2 (germline): SGHNT, YENEEA. This CDR3 is 14 amino acids long. The CDR3 region is CVSSLDPLNNEQVF. The CDR3, as DNA: TGTGTCAGCAGCTTAGATCCTCTTAACAATGAGCAGGTCTTC. Supplemented by reference TRBV11-3 and TRBJ2-1, the full variable domain reads EAGVVQSPRYKIIEKKQPVAFWCNPISGHNTLYWYLQNLGQGPELLIRYENEEAVDDSQLPKDRFSAERLKGVDSTLKIQPAELGDSAVYLCVSSLDPLNNEQVFGPGTRLTVL.

The V gene is TRBV10-2, the J gene TRBJ1-2, with D perhaps TRBD1 (5 bases). Trimming removed 6 bases at V and 6 bases at J, with 14 bases between. The CDR3 covers 13 residues. Per the germline V gene, CDR1 is WSHSY and CDR2 is SAAADI. The CDR3 coding sequence is TGCGCCAGCAGGTTAGAGGGGATGGATGGCTACACCTTC. Encoded protein: CASRLEGMDGYTF.

The genes are TRBV12-3 or TRBV12-4 and TRBJ2-3, with unresolved D. Trimming removed 2 bases from V and 5 bases from J, with 8 bases in between. The length of the CDR3 is 13 residues. The CDR3 loop is CASSLRPGDTQYF. In DNA, the CDR3 is TGTGCCAGCAGTTTACGTCCAGGAGATACGCAGTATTTT.

This rearrangement joins TRBV30 to TRBJ1-5, with D uncertain. This CDR3 has 14 amino acids. V lost 5 bases and J lost 7, with 18 bases in between. Germline lookup yields CDR1 GTSNPN and CDR2 SVGIG (reference sequence). CDR3 coding DNA: TGTGCCTGGGCCACACGGAATGAATGGCAGCCCCAGCATTTT. Its translation is CAWATRNEWQPQHF.

This clonotype was recorded at least ten times. CDR3 region: CSVRVEGFQETQYF. The CDR3 DNA sequence: TGCAGCGTCAGGGTCGAGGGGTTCCAAGAGACCCAGTACTTC. The rearrangement links TRBV29-1 to TRBJ2-5; D possibly uses TRBD1 or TRBD2 (5 bases each). Germline V gene data show CDR1 as SQVTM and CDR2 as ANQGSEA. The CDR3 runs 14 residues. The ends were cut back, 6 bases at V and 1 base at J, with 15 bases in the middle.

This clonotype was seen at least ten times. The CDR3 sequence is CASSGVGGEQFF. The CDR3, as DNA: TGTGCCAGCAGCGGGGTGGGGGGTGAGCAGTTCTTC. The V and J genes are TRBV11-2 and TRBJ2-1; maybe TRBD2 (6 bases). Germline V gene sequence: CDR1 SGHAT, CDR2 FQNNGV. The germline V and J ends were trimmed by 5 bases and 9 bases, with 11 bases remaining between them. The CDR3 spans 12 residues.

The V gene is TRBV12-3 or TRBV12-4, the J gene TRBJ2-7, with 11 bases that match TRBD2. CDR3 length: 14 amino acids. V lost 6 bases to trimming and J lost 3 bases; unmatched junction nucleotides: 4. The CDR3 loop is CASSLGTSGYEQYF. The CDR3 DNA sequence: TGTGCCAGCAGCCTCGGGACTAGCGGCTACGAGCAGTACTTC.

J is TRBJ2-7 and V is TRBV12-3 or TRBV12-4; D gene uncertain. V lost 3 bases, J lost 0 bases, and 9 bases lay in between. The CDR3 has 14 amino acids. CDR3 in amino acids: CASSLEPNSYEQYF. For the CDR3, the DNA is TGTGCCAGCAGTTTGGAACCGAACTCCTACGAGCAGTACTTC.

The rearrangement joins TRBV11-1 to TRBJ2-3; the D is unclear. This CDR3 contains 16 residues. CDR1 SGHAT and CDR2 FQDESV come from the germline V gene (reference sequence). V gave up 5 bases and J gave up 5 bases, with 20 bases separating them. The CDR3 nucleotides are TGTGCCAGCAGCGTTCTTGACGCGCCTAACAAAGATACGCAGTATTTT. Translated, it gives CASSVLDAPNKDTQYF.

This chain links TRBV28 with TRBJ1-5; D unclear. The CDR3 length is 13 residues. The V gene lost 3 bases and the J gene lost 9 bases, with 12 bases spanning the gap. Germline values: CDR1 MDHEN, CDR2 SYDVKM. DNA of the CDR3: TGTGCCAGCAGTTTTGACCCGCTGAGGCCCCAGCATTTT. It encodes CASSFDPLRPQHF.

The V call is TRBV6-6, the J call TRBJ2-7; D is unclear. Germline lookup yields CDR1 MNHNY and CDR2 SVGAGI (reference sequence). The CDR3 is 13 amino acids. The germline V and J ends were trimmed by 0 bases and 6 bases, with 9 bases remaining between them. In nucleotides, the CDR3 is TGTGCCAGCAGTTACTCGAAAAGCTCCGAGCAGTACTTC. Translating gives CASSYSKSSEQYF.

The chain recombines TRBV11-2 with TRBJ2-1; TRBD1 matches at 10 bases. The germline V gene has CDR1 SGHAT and CDR2 FQNNGV. There are 17 residues in the CDR3. The V segment lost 1 base and the J segment 4 bases; nucleotides outside the gene matches: 7. CDR3 DNA: TGTGCCAGCAGCTTAGTCGCCCGACAGGGGGCGTACAATGAGCAGTTCTTC. Residues: CASSLVARQGAYNEQFF.

In this sample, this clonotype turned up many times. The chain has TRBV6-1 and TRBJ2-2; D gene ambiguous. The CDR3 spans 12 residues. CDR1 is MNHNS and CDR2 is SASEGT in the germline V gene. Deletions cut 8 bases from V and 7 bases from J, with 11 bases between. CDR3 region: CASGFQGGELFF. The CDR3 nucleotides read TGTGCCAGCGGGTTCCAAGGCGGGGAGCTGTTTTTT.

V gene TRBV5-5 combines with J gene TRBJ2-5; no definite D call. The CDR3 loop spans 15 amino acids. The germline gives CDR1 SGHKS, CDR2 YYEKEE (reference sequence). V gave up 2 bases and J gave up 3 bases, with 14 bases separating them. The CDR3 DNA is TGTGCCAGCAGCTTCCCCCTTGAGATGGAAGAGACCCAGTACTTC. Its protein product is CASSFPLEMEETQYF.

A note on this clonotype: Here the CDR3 omits its conserved ending phenylalanine or tryptophan, so a read error is the likely source. The limits of the CDR3 on the DNA are not certain, so only TCRdb's listed CDR3 is given. The gene calls are TRBV11-2 and TRBJ2-5. The CDR3 numbers 13 amino acids, ends counted. The germline CDR1 and CDR2 sequences are SGHAT and FQNNGV. CDR3 residues: CASSLDAVETRYV.

This clonotype was seen more than once but under ten times. J is TRBJ2-7 and V is TRBV28; possible D gene TRBD2, 5 bases. CDR1 is MDHEN and CDR2 is SYDVKM in the germline V gene. CDR3 length: 12 residues. V lost 5 bases and J lost 7, with 12 bases in between. The CDR3, as DNA: TGTGCCAGCAGTCAACTAGGTCAGGAGCAGTACTTC. Amino acid sequence: CASSQLGQEQYF.

Concerning this clonotype itself: A junction end diverges from the germline sequence, so it may reflect a read error. The J gene is TRBJ2-2, the V gene TRBV6-2 or TRBV6-3, with D maybe TRBD2 (5 bases). The germline V gene has CDR1 MNHEY and CDR2 SVGEGT. The CDR3 consists of 13 residues. The CDR3 DNA is TGTGTCAGCAGTCAGTCCGGGGCCGGGGAGCTGTTTTTT. It yields the protein CVSSQSGAGELFF.